The 17 T cell receptor beta chains below were found in one sample sequenced in a study of cytomegalovirus exposure and HLA in healthy donors. PCR used 60 Vbeta primers and 13 Jbeta primers. Using immunoSEQ multiplex PCR, the repertoire was profiled, and TCRdb retains in-frame clones only, with some absent. The sample contains around 120,000 clones, about 72% of which appear only once. Sequenced material: PBMCs. Source of these receptors: a man in his forties or fifties in good health and CMV-seropositive.

Written as DNA, the CDR3 is TGTGCCATCAGGAACTTGGCGGGAGTATCTGAGCAGTTCTTC. Its protein product is CAIRNLAGVSEQFF. The chain carries TRBV10-3 and TRBJ2-1, with 7 bases that match TRBD2. The V gene's germline CDR1 is ENHRY and CDR2 SYGVKD. The CDR3 spans 14 residues. The V segment lost 6 bases and the J segment 9 bases; nucleotides outside the gene matches: 11.

The chain recombines TRBV5-4 with TRBJ1-2, with D possibly matching TRBD1 (6 bases). Germline values: CDR1 SGHNT, CDR2 YYREEE (reference sequence). The germline V and J ends were trimmed by 4 bases and 13 bases, with 23 bases remaining between them. The CDR3 is made up of 14 amino acids. Here the CDR3 reads CASSPVGQGKECTF. The CDR3 region has the DNA TGTGCCAGCAGCCCCGTGGGGCAGGGGAAGGAGTGCACCTTC. The complete variable domain, with remaining parts taken from reference TRBV5-4 and TRBJ1-2, reads ETGVTQSPTHLIKTRGQQVTLRCSSQSGHNTVSWYQQALGQGPQFIFQYYREEENGRGNFPPRFSGLQFPNYSSELNVNALELDDSALYLCASSPVGQGKECTFGSGTRLTVV.

This clone was counted between two and nine times. V usage is TRBV9 and J usage is TRBJ1-4; TRBD1 agrees at 9 bases. V was pared by 3 bases and J by 7 bases, with 7 bases of the junction left unmatched. The CDR3 runs 15 residues. The germline V gene encodes CDR1 SGDLS and CDR2 YYNGEE. The CDR3 sequence: CASSGTGGAGEKLFF. The CDR3, as DNA: TGTGCCAGCAGCGGAACAGGGGGCGCGGGTGAAAAACTGTTTTTT.

The genes are TRBV5-1 and TRBJ2-2; D possibly corresponds to TRBD2 (6 bases). The V and J ends lost 1 base and 3 bases respectively, with 10 bases between them. The CDR3 is 15 amino acids. Looked up from germline, CDR1 is SGHRS and CDR2 is YFSETQ. The CDR3 is CASSLTGTYTGELFF. The CDR3 nucleotides read TGCGCCAGCAGCTTGACCGGGACTTACACCGGGGAGCTGTTTTTT.

V gene TRBV14 combines with J gene TRBJ1-2; the match to TRBD1 covers 9 bases. The germline gives CDR1 SGHDN, CDR2 FVKESK. This CDR3 has 18 amino acids. The junction had 12 bases not matched to a gene; V was cut back by 4 bases and J by 0 bases. The CDR3 spells CASSRTGQGSMANYGYTF. CDR3 in DNA: TGTGCCAGCAGCCGAACAGGACAGGGGTCCATGGCTAACTATGGCTACACCTTC.

The rearrangement joins TRBV13 to TRBJ2-3, with 7 bases identical to TRBD2. The CDR3 totals 14 residues. Germline lookup yields CDR1 PRHDT and CDR2 FYEKMQ (reference sequence). Germline trimming cut 6 bases from V and 1 base from J; bases unmatched to any gene: 4. The CDR3 is CASRFSGGTDTQYF. As DNA, the CDR3 is TGTGCCAGCAGATTCAGCGGGGGCACAGATACGCAGTATTTT.

This chain uses TRBV10-3 with TRBJ1-6; TRBD1 matches at 9 bases. This CDR3 region has 14 residues. After removal of 3 bases from V and 7 bases from J, the junction contained 1 base not matched to a gene. From germline, CDR1 is ENHRY and CDR2 SYGVKD. The CDR3 nucleotides are TGTGCCATCAGTGAAGGGACAGGGAATTCACCCCTCCACTTT. Residues: CAISEGTGNSPLHF.

This sequence joins TRBV30 and TRBJ2-5; tentatively, D is TRBD1 (6 bases). The J call may be wrong; the DNA end is better matched by TRBJ2-7. The CDR3 extends over 14 amino acids. Germline V CDR1 and CDR2: GTSNPN, SVGIG (reference sequence). The chain's CDR3 is CAWSRDTSSYEQYF. The CDR3 DNA reads TGTGCCTGGAGCCGGGACACCAGCTCCTACGAGCAGTACTTC.

This chain uses TRBV19 with TRBJ1-1, with no clear D. The CDR3 totals 15 residues. The V gene's germline CDR1 is LNHDA and CDR2 SQIVND (reference sequence). The V end lost 5 bases, the J end lost 1 base, and 14 bases lay between the germline ends. The CDR3 loop reads CASSEPGSWNTEAFF. CDR3 bases: TGTGCCAGTAGTGAACCGGGTTCCTGGAACACTGAAGCTTTCTTT.

The chain carries TRBV18 and TRBJ2-3; 7 nucleotides agree with TRBD1. The germline V gene encodes CDR1 KGHSH and CDR2 LQKENI. The CDR3 contains 15 residues. V dropped 4 bases and J dropped 3; count of bases not matched to a gene: 7. The CDR3 DNA sequence: TGTGCCAGCTCACGTGAACAGGGGACAACAGATACGCAGTATTTT. This translates into CASSREQGTTDTQYF.

The V and J genes are TRBV27 and TRBJ1-1; D uncertain. V lost 3 bases, J lost 0 bases, and 11 bases lay in between. This CDR3 is built from 15 residues. The germline V gene encodes CDR1 MNHEY and CDR2 SMNVEV (reference sequence). The CDR3 DNA follows: TGTGCCAGCAGTTTTATTAGCTCTATGAACACTGAAGCTTTCTTT. Residues: CASSFISSMNTEAFF.

This clone was detected only a few times. The rearrangement links TRBV9 to TRBJ2-5; D is possibly TRBD2 (5 bases). Trimming left V 0 bases short and J 6 bases short, with 18 bases between. The CDR3 length is 16 residues. Germline-derived CDR1 and CDR2 are SGDLS and YYNGEE. The CDR3 region has the DNA TGTGCCAGCAGCGTAGGCGTCGCCAGTTCGGGGAAGACCCAGTACTTC. This gives the protein CASSVGVASSGKTQYF. Variable domain in full (rest from reference TRBV9 and TRBJ2-5): DSGVTQTPKHLITATGQRVTLRCSPRSGDLSVYWYQQSLDQGLQFLIQYYNGEERAKGNILERFSAQQFPDLHSELNLSSLELGDSALYFCASSVGVASSGKTQYFGPGTRLLVL.

The chain uses TRBV19 and TRBJ1-5; possible D gene TRBD1, 6 bases. The germline V gene encodes CDR1 LNHDA and CDR2 SQIVND (reference sequence). CDR3 size: 15 residues. The ends were cut back, 7 bases at V and 0 bases at J, with 13 bases in the middle. CDR3 loop: CASKGDTNSNQPQHF. The CDR3 DNA reads as TGTGCCAGTAAAGGGGACACCAATAGCAATCAGCCCCAGCATTTT.

This clone came up a few times. The rearrangement joins TRBV4-1 to TRBJ1-6; TRBD1 aligns across 9 bases. The V segment lost 1 base and the J segment 9 bases; nucleotides outside the gene matches: 7. CDR3 length: 16 residues. The germline CDR1 and CDR2 sequences are MGHRA and YSYEKL. CDR3 bases: TGCGCCAGCAGCCAAGTGGGAGGGACAGGGAGTTCACCCCTCCACTTT. It specifies CASSQVGGTGSSPLHF.

This chain uses TRBV6-1 with TRBJ2-7; a possible D gene is TRBD2 (6 bases). The germline V gene has CDR1 MNHNS and CDR2 SASEGT. V gave up 5 bases and J gave up 4 bases, with 15 bases separating them. This CDR3 comprises 14 residues. CDR3 amino acids: CASSPDRGSYEQYF. Here the CDR3 DNA reads TGTGCCAGCAGTCCTGATCGGGGGAGTTACGAGCAGTACTTC.

The chain links TRBV4-1 to TRBJ1-3; TRBD1 matches 8 bases. V lost 0 bases and J lost 8; bases outside the gene matches: 6. Germline values: CDR1 MGHRA, CDR2 YSYEKL. The length of the CDR3 is 15 residues. CDR3 loop: CASSQEDRGLYTIYF. The CDR3, as DNA: TGCGCCAGCAGCCAAGAAGACAGGGGATTATACACCATATATTTT.

The chain combines TRBV4-1 with TRBJ2-1, with TRBD2 matching over 9 bases. Germline assignment: CDR1 MGHRA and CDR2 YSYEKL. This CDR3 is 16 amino acids long. After removal of 0 bases from V and 4 bases from J, the junction contained 4 bases not matched to a gene. The CDR3: CASSQDPSGAYNEQFF. CDR3 coding DNA: TGCGCCAGCAGCCAAGATCCTAGCGGGGCATACAATGAGCAGTTCTTC.